Each of the 21 T cell receptor beta chains below was sequenced from the same sample in a study of T cells after yellow fever vaccination. In TCRdb, the 5' RACE reads were re-called with MiXCR into one record per CDR3 protein. The profile covers approximately 300,000 distinct CDR3 sequences, with 9.5% to 12% appearing a single time and about 3.3% taken by the ten largest. Sequencing used CD4+ T cells sorted from PBMCs, obtained 45 days after the yellow fever booster vaccination. The receptor source for this set is a man aged 18-30 years who received the YFV17D yellow fever vaccine.

This clonotype turned up a few times. CDR3 sequence reads: CASSLVSIGVGEQYF. CDR3 bases: TGTGCCAGCAGCTTAGTTTCAATTGGGGTTGGGGAGCAGTACTTC. J is TRBJ2-7 and V is TRBV7-2; D gene unclear. The CDR3 extends over 15 amino acids. Trimming removed 1 base at V and 7 bases at J, with 17 bases between. The V gene's germline CDR1 is SGHTA and CDR2 FQGNSA.

A few counts support this clonotype. The chain joins TRBV7-2 to TRBJ2-7; maybe TRBD1 (6 bases). There are 13 residues in the CDR3. Per germline, CDR1 SGHTA and CDR2 FQGNSA. V lost 5 bases and J lost 0, with 8 bases in between. CDR3 sequence (DNA): TGTGCCAGCAGCCGGACAGACTCCTACGAGCAGTACTTC. This codes for CASSRTDSYEQYF.

A few counts support this clonotype. CDR3 sequence reads: CASSQAAPGGYTF. The CDR3 nucleotides read TGTGCCAGCAGCCAAGCAGCCCCGGGAGGCTACACCTTC. This chain connects TRBV3-1 to TRBJ1-2; no definite D call. CDR1 is LGHDT and CDR2 is YNNKEL in the germline V gene (reference sequence). This CDR3 has 13 amino acids. V was cut by 1 base and J by 8 bases, with 11 bases left in between.

The chain recombines TRBV6-5 with TRBJ1-1; perhaps TRBD1 as D (6 bases). V was pared by 8 bases and J by 4 bases, with 20 bases between. The CDR3 contains 15 residues. Germline CDR1 is MNHEY and CDR2 is SVGAGI. The CDR3 nucleotides read TGTGCCAGCCGAACGATACAGGGCCGCGTCACTGAAGCTTTCTTT. It is translated as CASRTIQGRVTEAFF.

The V and J genes are TRBV2 and TRBJ1-2; 7 nucleotides align to TRBD1. V dropped 11 bases and J dropped 3; count of bases not matched to a gene: 12. The V gene's germline CDR1 is SNHLY and CDR2 FYNNEI. This CDR3 spans 14 amino acids. This CDR3 reads CASQPGQRHYGYTF. In DNA, the CDR3 is TGTGCCTCCCAGCCGGGACAGAGACACTATGGCTACACCTTC.

A few counts support this clonotype. The chain combines TRBV20-1 with TRBJ2-5; D is undetermined. This CDR3 is built from 14 residues. The V gene's germline CDR1 is DFQATT and CDR2 SNEGSKA (reference sequence). Trimming took off 1 base at V and 2 bases at J, with 11 bases between the two ends. The CDR3 loop reads CSARGTASQETQYF. CDR3 in DNA: TGCAGTGCTAGAGGAACAGCTTCTCAAGAGACCCAGTACTTC.

This clonotype showed up just once. The chain carries TRBV7-2 and TRBJ1-5; possible D gene TRBD1, 6 bases. V was trimmed by 3 bases and J by 5 bases, leaving 14 bases between them. CDR3 length equals 15 residues. Germline loops: CDR1 SGHTA, CDR2 FQGNSA. This CDR3 is CASSFGGDTHQPQHF. The CDR3 DNA reads as TGTGCCAGCAGCTTTGGGGGGGACACCCATCAGCCCCAGCATTTT.

This clonotype was detected only a few times. The chain recombines TRBV6-5 with TRBJ1-3, with D perhaps TRBD1 (6 bases). The germline gives CDR1 MNHEY, CDR2 SVGAGI. The CDR3 is 15 residues long. V was pared by 5 bases and J by 0 bases, with 11 bases between. The CDR3 loop reads CASSPRGFSGNTIYF. For the CDR3, the DNA is TGTGCCAGCAGTCCCAGGGGCTTCTCTGGAAACACCATATATTTT.

This clonotype has just a few counts. This rearrangement joins TRBV28 to TRBJ2-6, with D tentatively TRBD2 (6 bases). There are 17 residues in the CDR3. V lost 3 bases, J lost 1 base, and 13 bases lay in between. CDR1 is MDHEN, CDR2 SYDVKM, per germline. The CDR3 protein is CASSFGGTPSGANVLTF. DNA for the CDR3: TGTGCCAGCAGTTTCGGGGGAACCCCTTCTGGGGCCAACGTCCTGACTTTC.

This clonotype was seen at least ten times. The chain combines TRBV6-1 with TRBJ2-3, with D unclear. This CDR3 contains 13 residues. Trimming took 6 bases from V and 0 from J, leaving 7 bases between them. CDR1 is MNHNS, CDR2 SASEGT, per germline. Written as DNA, the CDR3 is TGTGCCAGCAGAAGACCGAGCACAGATACGCAGTATTTT. Protein product: CASRRPSTDTQYF.

This clonotype has a count of ten or more. The chain has TRBV24-1 and TRBJ2-5; 7 bases fit TRBD1. The CDR3 sequence is 15 residues long. The germline V gene has CDR1 KGHDR and CDR2 SFDVKD. V lost 4 bases to trimming and J lost 0 bases; unmatched junction nucleotides: 4. The CDR3 reads CATSETGQHQETQYF. CDR3 sequence (DNA): TGTGCCACCAGTGAAACGGGACAGCACCAAGAGACCCAGTACTTC.

This sequence joins TRBV20-1 and TRBJ2-1, with TRBD2 as a possible D gene (6 bases). CDR1 DFQATT and CDR2 SNEGSKA come from the germline V gene (reference sequence). Trimming shortened V by 5 bases and J by 6 bases, and 11 bases separated the two germline ends. The CDR3 spans 12 residues. The CDR3 DNA reads TGCAGTGCTGGCCCGGGGGTCAATGAGCAGTTCTTC. Its protein product is CSAGPGVNEQFF.

The J gene is TRBJ2-3, the V gene TRBV11-2, with 7 bases fitting TRBD2. Germline CDR1 SGHAT, CDR2 FQNNGV. CDR3 length: 16 residues. J gave up 6 bases and V 2 bases, and 11 bases lay outside the gene matches. CDR3 amino acids: CASSLRPSGAGDTQYF. Here the CDR3 DNA reads TGTGCCAGCAGCTTAAGGCCCAGCGGGGCGGGTGATACGCAGTATTTT.

This clonotype has a handful of counts. V and J are TRBV6-2 or TRBV6-3 and TRBJ1-5; D might be TRBD1 (5 bases). Germline V CDR1 and CDR2: MNHEY, SVGEGT. V was shortened by 2 bases and J by 2 bases, with 10 bases between the two germline ends. The CDR3 runs to 15 residues. The CDR3 protein is CASSYGGLGNQPQHF. The CDR3 nucleotides read TGTGCCAGCAGTTACGGGGGATTGGGCAATCAGCCCCAGCATTTT.

There are a few counts of this clonotype. The chain recombines TRBV6-1 with TRBJ1-6, with D maybe TRBD1 (5 bases). The CDR3 contains 14 residues. Germline V lookup: CDR1 MNHNS, CDR2 SASEGT. Trimming removed 10 bases at V and 7 bases at J, with 17 bases between. The CDR3 region is CATSGTGGNSPLHF. CDR3 DNA: TGTGCCACATCTGGGACGGGTGGGAATTCACCCCTCCACTTT.

The chain joins TRBV12-3 or TRBV12-4 to TRBJ2-3, with 9 bases fitting TRBD2. Germline trimming cut 6 bases from V and 1 base from J; bases unmatched to any gene: 8. This CDR3 has 16 amino acids. CDR3 sequence: CASSQSSGGGTDTQYF. DNA for the CDR3: TGTGCCAGCAGCCAAAGTAGCGGGGGCGGCACAGATACGCAGTATTTT.

This clonotype was detected a few times. The rearrangement joins TRBV21-1 to TRBJ2-1; TRBD1, as called in the table, went unchecked against the DNA. TRBV21-1 is flagged as a pseudogene. The CDR3 sequence is 17 residues long. The CDR3 sequence is CASSKVCRGQSYNEQFF. CDR3 DNA: TGTGCCAGCAGCAAAGTTTGCCGGGGGCAATCCTACAATGAGCAGTTCTTC.

V is TRBV4-2 and J is TRBJ1-5; tentatively, D is TRBD1 (6 bases). Germline CDR1 LGHNA, CDR2 YNFKEQ. Trimming cost V 0 bases and J 7 bases, with 13 bases left between them. The CDR3 runs 15 residues. DNA of the CDR3: TGTGCCAGCAGCCAAGATGGGGCAGGGGAACAGCCCCAGCATTTT. Translated: CASSQDGAGEQPQHF.

The chain is built from TRBV10-3 and TRBJ1-5; weak D call: TRBD1 (6 bases). The ends were cut back, 7 bases at V and 3 bases at J, with 10 bases in the middle. Germline-derived CDR1 and CDR2 are ENHRY and SYGVKD. This CDR3 comprises 13 residues. In DNA, the CDR3 is TGTGCCATCACTCGGGACATCAATCAGCCCCAGCATTTT. Translated: CAITRDINQPQHF.

This clonotype showed up just a few times. J is TRBJ2-7 and V is TRBV3-1; 7 nucleotides agree with TRBD2. In germline, CDR1 is LGHDT, CDR2 YNNKEL (reference sequence). The CDR3 runs to 16 residues. The V segment lost 4 bases and the J segment 0 bases; nucleotides outside the gene matches: 9. CDR3 nucleotides: TGTGCCAGCAGCCCAGCGGGAAGGCCGAGCTCCTACGAGCAGTACTTC. It encodes CASSPAGRPSSYEQYF.

The rearrangement joins TRBV27 to TRBJ1-4, with D hard to call. V was pared by 4 bases and J by 5 bases, with 17 bases between. The CDR3 contains 16 residues. From germline, CDR1 is MNHEY and CDR2 SMNVEV (reference sequence). In nucleotides, the CDR3 is TGTGCCAGCAGTTCAATCGGACCGCGATCCAATGAAAAACTGTTTTTT. Protein sequence: CASSSIGPRSNEKLFF.